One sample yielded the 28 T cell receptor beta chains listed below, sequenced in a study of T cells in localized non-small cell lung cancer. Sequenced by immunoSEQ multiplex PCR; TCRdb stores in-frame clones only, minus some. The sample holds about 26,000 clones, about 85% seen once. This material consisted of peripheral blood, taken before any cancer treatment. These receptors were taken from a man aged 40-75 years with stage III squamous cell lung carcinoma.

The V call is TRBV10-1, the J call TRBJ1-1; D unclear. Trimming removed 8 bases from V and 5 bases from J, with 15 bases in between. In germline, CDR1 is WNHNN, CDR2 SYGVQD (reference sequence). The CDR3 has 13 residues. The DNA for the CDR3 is TGCGCCAGCGCCCGGGGAACGGGGACTGAAGCTTTCTTT. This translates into CASARGTGTEAFF.

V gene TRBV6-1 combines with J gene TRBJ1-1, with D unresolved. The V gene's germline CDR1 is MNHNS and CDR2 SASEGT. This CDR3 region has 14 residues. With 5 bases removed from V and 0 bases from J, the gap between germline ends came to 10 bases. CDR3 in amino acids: CASSTNTVNTEAFF. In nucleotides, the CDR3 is TGTGCCAGCAGTACCAACACGGTGAACACTGAAGCTTTCTTT.

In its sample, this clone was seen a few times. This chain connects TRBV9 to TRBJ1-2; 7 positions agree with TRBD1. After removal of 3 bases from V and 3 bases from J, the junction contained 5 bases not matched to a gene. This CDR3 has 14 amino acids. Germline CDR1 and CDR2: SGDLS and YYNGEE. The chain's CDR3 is CASSGGTVDYGYTF. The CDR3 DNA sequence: TGTGCCAGCAGCGGGGGGACAGTCGACTATGGCTACACCTTC.

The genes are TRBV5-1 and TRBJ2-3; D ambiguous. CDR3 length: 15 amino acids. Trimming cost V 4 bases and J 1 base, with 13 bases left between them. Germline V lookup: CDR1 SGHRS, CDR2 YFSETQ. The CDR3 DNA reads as TGCGCCAGCAGCCCCGAGCCTGGGGGCACAGATACGCAGTATTTT. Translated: CASSPEPGGTDTQYF.

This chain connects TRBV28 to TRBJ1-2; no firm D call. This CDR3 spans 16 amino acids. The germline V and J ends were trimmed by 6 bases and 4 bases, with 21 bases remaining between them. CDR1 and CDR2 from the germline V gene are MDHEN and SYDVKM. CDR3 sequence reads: CASSNPLAAVFYGYTF. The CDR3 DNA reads TGTGCCAGCAGCAACCCACTAGCCGCGGTCTTCTATGGCTACACCTTC.

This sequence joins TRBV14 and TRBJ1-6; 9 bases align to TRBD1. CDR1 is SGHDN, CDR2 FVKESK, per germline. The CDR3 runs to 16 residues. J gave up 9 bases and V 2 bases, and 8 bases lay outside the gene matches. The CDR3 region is CASSQSAPGQGSPLHF. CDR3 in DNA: TGTGCCAGCAGCCAATCAGCCCCGGGACAGGGTTCACCCCTCCACTTT.

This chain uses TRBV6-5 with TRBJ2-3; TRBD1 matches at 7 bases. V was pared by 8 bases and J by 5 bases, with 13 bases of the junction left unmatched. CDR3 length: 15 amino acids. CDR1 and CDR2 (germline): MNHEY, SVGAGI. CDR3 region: CASQLGGRSRDTQYF. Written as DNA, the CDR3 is TGTGCCAGCCAGTTAGGGGGCAGGTCCCGAGATACGCAGTATTTT.

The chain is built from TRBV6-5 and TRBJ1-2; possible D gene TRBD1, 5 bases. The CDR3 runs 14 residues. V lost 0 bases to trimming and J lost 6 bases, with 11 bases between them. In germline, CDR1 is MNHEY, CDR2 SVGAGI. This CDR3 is CASSYSNQGDGYTF. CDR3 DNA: TGTGCCAGCAGTTACTCAAACCAGGGTGATGGCTACACCTTC.

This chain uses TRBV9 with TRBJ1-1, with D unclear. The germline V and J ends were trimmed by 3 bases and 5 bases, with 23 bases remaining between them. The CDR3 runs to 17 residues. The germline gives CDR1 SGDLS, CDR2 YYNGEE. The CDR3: CASSARTGSRVGTEAFF. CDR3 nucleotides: TGTGCCAGCAGCGCGCGGACCGGGTCAAGGGTAGGGACTGAAGCTTTCTTT.

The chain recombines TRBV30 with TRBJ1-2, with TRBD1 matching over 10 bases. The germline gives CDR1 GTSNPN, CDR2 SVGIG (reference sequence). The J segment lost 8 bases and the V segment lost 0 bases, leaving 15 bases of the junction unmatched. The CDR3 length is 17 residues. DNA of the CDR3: TGTGCCTGGAGTGTACCCCCCCCGACAGGGGGCATGCGGGGCTACACCTTC. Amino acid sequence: CAWSVPPPTGGMRGYTF.

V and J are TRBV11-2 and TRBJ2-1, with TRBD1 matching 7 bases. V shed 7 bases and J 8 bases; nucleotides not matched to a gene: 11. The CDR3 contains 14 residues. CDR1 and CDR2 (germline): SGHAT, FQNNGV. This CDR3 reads CASNPKQGTDEQFF. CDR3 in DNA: TGTGCCAGCAACCCGAAACAGGGGACGGATGAGCAGTTCTTC.

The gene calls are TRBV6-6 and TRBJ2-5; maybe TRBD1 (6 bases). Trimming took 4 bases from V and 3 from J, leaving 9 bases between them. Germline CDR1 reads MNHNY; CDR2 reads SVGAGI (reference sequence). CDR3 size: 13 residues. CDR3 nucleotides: TGTGCCAGCAGTTTTGGGACAAAAGAGACCCAGTACTTC. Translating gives CASSFGTKETQYF.

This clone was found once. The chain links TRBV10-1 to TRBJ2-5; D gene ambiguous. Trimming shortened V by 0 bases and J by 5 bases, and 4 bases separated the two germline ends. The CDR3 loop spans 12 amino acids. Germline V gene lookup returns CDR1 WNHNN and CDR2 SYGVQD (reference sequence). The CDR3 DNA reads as TGCGCCAGCAGTGAGTCTTCGGAGACCCAGTACTTC. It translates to CASSESSETQYF.

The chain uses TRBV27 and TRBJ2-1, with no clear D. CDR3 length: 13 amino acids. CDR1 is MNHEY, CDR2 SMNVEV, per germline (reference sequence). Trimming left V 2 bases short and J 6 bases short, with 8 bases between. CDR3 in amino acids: CASSLSFSNEQFF. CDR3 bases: TGTGCCAGCAGTTTAAGTTTCTCCAATGAGCAGTTCTTC.

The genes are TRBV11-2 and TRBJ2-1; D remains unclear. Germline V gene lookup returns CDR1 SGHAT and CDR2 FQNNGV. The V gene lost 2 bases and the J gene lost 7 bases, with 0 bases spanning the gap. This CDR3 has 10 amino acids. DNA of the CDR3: TGTGCCAGCAGCTTAAATGAGCAGTTCTTC. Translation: CASSLNEQFF.

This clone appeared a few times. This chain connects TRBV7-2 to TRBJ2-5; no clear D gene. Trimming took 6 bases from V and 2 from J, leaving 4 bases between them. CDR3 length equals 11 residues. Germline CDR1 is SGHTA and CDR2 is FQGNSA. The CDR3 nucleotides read TGTGCCAGCAGGCAGCAAGAGACCCAGTACTTC. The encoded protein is CASRQQETQYF.

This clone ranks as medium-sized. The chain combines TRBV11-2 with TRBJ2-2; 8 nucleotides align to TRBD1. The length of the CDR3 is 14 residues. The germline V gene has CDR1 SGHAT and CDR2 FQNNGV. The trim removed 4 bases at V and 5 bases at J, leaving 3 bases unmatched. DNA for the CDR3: TGTGCCAGCAGCTCCGACAGGGGTACCGGGGAGCTGTTTTTT. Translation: CASSSDRGTGELFF.

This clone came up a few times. CDR3 DNA sequence: TGCAGCGTTGAAGACCCGAGTAGCGGGTCCAGGACCCAGTACTTC. Protein: CSVEDPSSGSRTQYF. The chain is built from TRBV29-1 and TRBJ2-5; TRBD2 agrees at 7 bases. CDR3 length: 15 amino acids. V lost 0 bases and J lost 7; bases outside the gene matches: 11. Germline V gene data show CDR1 as SQVTM and CDR2 as ANQGSEA. The full variable domain, rest sourced from reference TRBV29-1 and TRBJ2-5, is SAVISQKPSRDICQRGTSLTIQCQVDSQVTMMFWYRQQPGQSLTLIATANQGSEATYESGFVIDKFPISRPNLTFSTLTVSNMSPEDSSIYLCSVEDPSSGSRTQYFGPGTRLLVL.

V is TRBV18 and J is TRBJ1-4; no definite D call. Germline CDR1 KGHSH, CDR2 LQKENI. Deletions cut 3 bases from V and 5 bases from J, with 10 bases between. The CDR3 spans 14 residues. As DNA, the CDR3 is TGTGCCAGCTCACCTCTCAAGGGCAATGAAAAACTGTTTTTT. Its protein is CASSPLKGNEKLFF.

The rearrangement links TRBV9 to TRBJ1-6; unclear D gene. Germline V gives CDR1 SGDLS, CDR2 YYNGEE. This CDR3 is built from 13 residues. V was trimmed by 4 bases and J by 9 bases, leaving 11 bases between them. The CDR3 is CASSSHRSSPLHF. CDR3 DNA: TGTGCCAGCAGCTCCCACAGAAGTTCACCCCTCCACTTT.

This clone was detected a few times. The CDR3 protein is CASSLSSSSGSYNEQFF. CDR3 in DNA: TGTGCCAGCAGCTTATCCTCCTCTAGCGGGAGCTACAATGAGCAGTTCTTC. The genes are TRBV11-1 and TRBJ2-1, with 10 bases aligning to TRBD2. The germline V gene encodes CDR1 SGHAT and CDR2 FQDESV (reference sequence). The length of the CDR3 is 17 residues. The trim removed 2 bases at V and 3 bases at J, leaving 7 bases unmatched.

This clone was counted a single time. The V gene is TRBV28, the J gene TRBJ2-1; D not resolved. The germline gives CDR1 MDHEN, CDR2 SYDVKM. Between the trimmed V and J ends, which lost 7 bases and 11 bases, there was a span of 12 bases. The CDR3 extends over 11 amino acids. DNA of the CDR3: TGTGCCAGCAACTCGATTGAGAAGCAGTTCTTC. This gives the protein CASNSIEKQFF.

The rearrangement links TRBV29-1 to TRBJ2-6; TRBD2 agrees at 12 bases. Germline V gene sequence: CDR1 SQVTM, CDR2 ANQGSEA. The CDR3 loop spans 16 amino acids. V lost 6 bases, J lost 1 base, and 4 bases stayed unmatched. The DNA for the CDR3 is TGCAGCGTCCGACTAGCGGGAGTTTCTGGGGCCAACGTCCTGACTTTC. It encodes CSVRLAGVSGANVLTF.

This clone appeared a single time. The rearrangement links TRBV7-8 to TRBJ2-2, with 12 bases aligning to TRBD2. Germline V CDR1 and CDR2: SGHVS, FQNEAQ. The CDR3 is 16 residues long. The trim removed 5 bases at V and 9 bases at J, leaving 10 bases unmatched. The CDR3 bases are TGTGCCAGCAGCCCAGGACTAGCGGGGCGGAATAGGGAGCTGTTTTTT. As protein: CASSPGLAGRNRELFF.

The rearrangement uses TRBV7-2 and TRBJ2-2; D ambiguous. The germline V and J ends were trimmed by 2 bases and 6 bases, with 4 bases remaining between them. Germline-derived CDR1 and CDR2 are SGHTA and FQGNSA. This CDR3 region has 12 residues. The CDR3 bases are TGTGCCAGCAGCTTATATTCCGGGGAGCTGTTTTTT. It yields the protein CASSLYSGELFF.

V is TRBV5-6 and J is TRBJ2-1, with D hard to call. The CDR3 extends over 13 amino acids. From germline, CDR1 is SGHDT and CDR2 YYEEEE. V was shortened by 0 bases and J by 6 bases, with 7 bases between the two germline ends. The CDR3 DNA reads TGTGCCAGCAGCTTGGGCAGCCCCAATGAGCAGTTCTTC. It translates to CASSLGSPNEQFF.

CDR3 in amino acids: CASSEVVSWPPDTQYF. DNA of the CDR3: TGCGCCAGCAGTGAGGTCGTATCATGGCCTCCAGATACGCAGTATTTT. The chain links TRBV10-2 to TRBJ2-3; no definite D call. The CDR3 totals 16 residues. Trimming left V 2 bases short and J 4 bases short, with 16 bases between. Germline CDR1 is WSHSY and CDR2 is SAAADI.

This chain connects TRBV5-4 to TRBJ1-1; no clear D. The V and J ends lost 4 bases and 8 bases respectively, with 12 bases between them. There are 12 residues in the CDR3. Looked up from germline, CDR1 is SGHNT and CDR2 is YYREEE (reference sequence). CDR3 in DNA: TGTGCCAGCAGCCCGAACACTGTAGAAGCTTTCTTT. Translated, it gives CASSPNTVEAFF.